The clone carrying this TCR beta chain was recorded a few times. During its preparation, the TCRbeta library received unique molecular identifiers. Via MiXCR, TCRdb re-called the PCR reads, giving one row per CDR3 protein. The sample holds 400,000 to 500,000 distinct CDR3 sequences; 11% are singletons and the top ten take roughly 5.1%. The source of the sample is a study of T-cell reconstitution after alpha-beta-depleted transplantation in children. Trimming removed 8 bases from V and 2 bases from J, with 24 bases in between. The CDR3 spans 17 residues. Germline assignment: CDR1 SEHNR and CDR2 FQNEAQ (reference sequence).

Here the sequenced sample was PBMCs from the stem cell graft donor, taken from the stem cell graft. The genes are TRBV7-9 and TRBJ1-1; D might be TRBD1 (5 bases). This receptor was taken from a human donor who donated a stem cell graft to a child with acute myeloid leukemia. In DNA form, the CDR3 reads TGTGCCAGCGTCCAATTTGGGGGAGGGGCCGGTAACACTGAAGCTTTCTTT. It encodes CASVQFGGGAGNTEAFF.